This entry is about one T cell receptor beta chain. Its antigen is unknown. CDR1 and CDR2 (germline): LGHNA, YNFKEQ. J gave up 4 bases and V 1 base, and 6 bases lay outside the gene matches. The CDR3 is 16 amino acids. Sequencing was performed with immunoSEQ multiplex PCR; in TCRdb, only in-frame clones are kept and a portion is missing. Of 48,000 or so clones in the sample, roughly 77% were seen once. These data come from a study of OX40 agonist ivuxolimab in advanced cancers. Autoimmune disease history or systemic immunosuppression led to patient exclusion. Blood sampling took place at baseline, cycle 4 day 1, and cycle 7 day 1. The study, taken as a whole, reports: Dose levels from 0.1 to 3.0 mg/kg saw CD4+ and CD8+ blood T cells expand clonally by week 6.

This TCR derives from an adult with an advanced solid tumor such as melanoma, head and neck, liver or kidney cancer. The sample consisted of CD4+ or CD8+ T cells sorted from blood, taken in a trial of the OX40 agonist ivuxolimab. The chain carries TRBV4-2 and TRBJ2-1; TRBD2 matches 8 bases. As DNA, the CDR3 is TGTGCCAGCAGCCAAGGAGATAGCGGGACGTACAATGAGCAGTTCTTC. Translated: CASSQGDSGTYNEQFF.